This entry features one T cell receptor beta chain sequence. Its antigen remains unknown. This sample is drawn from a study of T cell responses to AZD1222 COVID-19 vaccine. General study results and limits: Vaccine-associated CD4 TCRs spanned spike, dominant at 160-218 and 743-854. Spike-specific TCRs gained breadth and depth after people received two AZD1222 doses. In a largely white British group with more females than males, clonal diversity was possibly underestimated.

Some clones are missing from TCRdb's copy, which holds only in-frame ones; the method was immunoSEQ multiplex PCR. There are 130,000 or so clones in the sample; around 83% occur only once, and around 12% lies in the top ten. Material: peripheral blood, obtained on day 0 of AZD1222 vaccination. This sequence originates from an adult in good health.

The CDR3 sequence is CSVDRDRGYGYTF. CDR3 in DNA: TGCAGCGTTGACCGGGACAGGGGGTATGGCTACACCTTC. The genes are TRBV29-1 and TRBJ1-2; 11 bases align to TRBD1. The trim removed 3 bases at V and 5 bases at J, leaving 2 bases unmatched. Germline CDR1 is SQVTM and CDR2 is ANQGSEA. The CDR3 extends over 13 amino acids. Based on the CDR3 plus reference TRBV29-1 and TRBJ1-2, the full variable domain is SAVISQKPSRDICQRGTSLTIQCQVDSQVTMMFWYRQQPGQSLTLIATANQGSEATYESGFVIDKFPISRPNLTFSTLTVSNMSPEDSSIYLCSVDRDRGYGYTFGSGTRLTVV.